The sequence of this TCR beta chain was determined in a study of OX40 agonist ivuxolimab in advanced cancers. General study findings and limits: Those patients achieving a partial response at 0.1-3.0 mg/kg showed among the lowest clonal expansion.

Here immunoSEQ multiplex PCR was the method, and the copy in TCRdb shows in-frame clones only, minus some. The table lists some 81,000 clones, 75% to 85% of them singletons. Germline V lookup: CDR1 SGDLS, CDR2 YYNGEE. This CDR3 is 16 amino acids long. The V and J ends lost 0 bases and 1 base, in that order; junction bases with no gene match: 2. There are a few counts of this clone. The antigen is undetermined. The TCR sequence derives from an adult with an advanced solid tumor such as melanoma, head and neck, liver or kidney cancer. The sequencing used CD4+ or CD8+ T cells sorted from blood, collected in a trial of the OX40 agonist ivuxolimab. The rearrangement links TRBV9 to TRBJ2-5; 11 nucleotides match TRBD2. The CDR3 DNA sequence: TGTGCCAGCAGCGTAGCTACTAGCGGGGGCCAAGAGACCCAGTACTTC. Its translation: CASSVATSGGQETQYF.